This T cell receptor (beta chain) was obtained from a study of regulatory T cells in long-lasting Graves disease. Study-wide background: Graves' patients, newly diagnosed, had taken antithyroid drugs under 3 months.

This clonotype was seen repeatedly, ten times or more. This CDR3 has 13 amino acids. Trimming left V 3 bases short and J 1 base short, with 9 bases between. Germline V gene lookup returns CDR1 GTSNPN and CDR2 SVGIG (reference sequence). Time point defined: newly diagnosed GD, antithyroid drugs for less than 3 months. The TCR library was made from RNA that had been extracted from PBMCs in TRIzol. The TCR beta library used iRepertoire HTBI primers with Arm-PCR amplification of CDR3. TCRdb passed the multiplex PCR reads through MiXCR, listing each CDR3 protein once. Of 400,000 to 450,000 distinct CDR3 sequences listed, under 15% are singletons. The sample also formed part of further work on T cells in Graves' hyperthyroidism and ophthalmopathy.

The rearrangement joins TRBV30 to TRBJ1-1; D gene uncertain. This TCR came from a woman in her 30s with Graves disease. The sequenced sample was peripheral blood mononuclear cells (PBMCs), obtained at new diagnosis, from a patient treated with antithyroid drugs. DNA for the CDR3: TGTGCCTGGAGCGTGGATTCGAACACTGAAGCTTTCTTT. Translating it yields CAWSVDSNTEAFF.